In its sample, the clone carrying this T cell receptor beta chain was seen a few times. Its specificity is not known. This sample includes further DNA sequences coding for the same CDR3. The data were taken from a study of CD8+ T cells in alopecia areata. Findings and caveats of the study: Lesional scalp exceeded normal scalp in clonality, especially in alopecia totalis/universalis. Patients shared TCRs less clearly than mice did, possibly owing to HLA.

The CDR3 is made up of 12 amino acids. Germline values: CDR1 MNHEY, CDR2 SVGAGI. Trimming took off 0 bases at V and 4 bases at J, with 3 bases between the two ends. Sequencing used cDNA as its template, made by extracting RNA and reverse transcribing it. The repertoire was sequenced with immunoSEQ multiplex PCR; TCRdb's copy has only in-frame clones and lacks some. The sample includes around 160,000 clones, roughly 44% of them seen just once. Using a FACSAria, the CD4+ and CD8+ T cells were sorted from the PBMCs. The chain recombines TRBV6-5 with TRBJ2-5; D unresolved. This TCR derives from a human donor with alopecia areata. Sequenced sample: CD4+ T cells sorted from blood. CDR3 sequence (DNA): TGTGCCAGCAGTTACTCTGGAGAGACCCAGTACTTC. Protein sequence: CASSYSGETQYF.